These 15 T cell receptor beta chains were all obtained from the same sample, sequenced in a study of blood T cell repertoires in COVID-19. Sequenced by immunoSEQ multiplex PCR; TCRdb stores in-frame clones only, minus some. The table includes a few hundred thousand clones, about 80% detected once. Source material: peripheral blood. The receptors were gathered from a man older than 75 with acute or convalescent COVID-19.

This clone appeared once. CDR3 in DNA: TGTGCCAGCAGTACGACTGGGAATGAGCAGTTCTTC. Encoded protein: CASSTTGNEQFF. The chain joins TRBV6-2 or TRBV6-3 to TRBJ2-1; D is uncertain. This CDR3 region has 12 residues. CDR1 and CDR2 from the germline V gene are MNHEY and SVGEGT. Deletions cut 5 bases from V and 7 bases from J, with 9 bases between.

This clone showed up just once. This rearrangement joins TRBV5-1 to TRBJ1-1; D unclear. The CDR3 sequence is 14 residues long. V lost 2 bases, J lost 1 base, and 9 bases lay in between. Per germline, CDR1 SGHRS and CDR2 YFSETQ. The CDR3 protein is CASSFGSKNTEAFF. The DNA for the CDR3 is TGCGCCAGCAGCTTTGGCAGTAAGAACACTGAAGCTTTCTTT.

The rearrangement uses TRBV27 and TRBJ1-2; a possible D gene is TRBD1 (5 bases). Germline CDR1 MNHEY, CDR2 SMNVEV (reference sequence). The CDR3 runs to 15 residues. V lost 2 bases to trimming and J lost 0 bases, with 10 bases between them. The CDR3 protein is CASSLNRLANYGYTF. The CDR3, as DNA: TGTGCCAGCAGTTTAAACAGGCTCGCTAACTATGGCTACACCTTC.

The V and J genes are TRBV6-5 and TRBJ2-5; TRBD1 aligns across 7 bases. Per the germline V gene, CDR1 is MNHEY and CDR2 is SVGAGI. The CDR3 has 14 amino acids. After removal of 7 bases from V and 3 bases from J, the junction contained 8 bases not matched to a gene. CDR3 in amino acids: CASILTGVKETQYF. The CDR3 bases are TGTGCCAGCATCCTAACAGGGGTCAAAGAGACCCAGTACTTC.

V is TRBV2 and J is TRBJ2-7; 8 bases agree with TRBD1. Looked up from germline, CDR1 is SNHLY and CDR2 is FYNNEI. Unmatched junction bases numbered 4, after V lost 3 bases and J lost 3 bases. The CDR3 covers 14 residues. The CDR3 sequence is CASSDGQGVYEQYF. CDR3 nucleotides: TGTGCCAGCAGTGACGGACAGGGAGTCTACGAGCAGTACTTC.

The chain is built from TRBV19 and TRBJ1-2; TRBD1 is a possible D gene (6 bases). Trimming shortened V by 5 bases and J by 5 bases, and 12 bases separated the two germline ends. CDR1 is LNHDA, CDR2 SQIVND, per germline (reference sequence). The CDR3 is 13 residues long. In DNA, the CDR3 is TGTGCCAGTAGTTACAGGGTGACGTATGGCTACACCTTC. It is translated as CASSYRVTYGYTF.

The CDR3 spells CASSLNTLTSGRAYEQYF. CDR3 in DNA: TGCGCCAGCAGCTTGAACACGTTGACTAGCGGGAGGGCCTACGAGCAGTACTTC. The chain has TRBV5-1 and TRBJ2-7; TRBD2 matches 14 bases. V lost 1 base to trimming and J lost 2 bases; unmatched junction nucleotides: 8. Germline CDR1 is SGHRS and CDR2 is YFSETQ. CDR3 size: 18 residues. The whole variable domain, filled in from reference TRBV5-1 and TRBJ2-7, reads KAGVTQTPRYLIKTRGQQVTLSCSPISGHRSVSWYQQTPGQGLQFLFEYFSETQRNKGNFPGRFSGRQFSNSRSEMNVSTLELGDSALYLCASSLNTLTSGRAYEQYFGPGTRLTVT.

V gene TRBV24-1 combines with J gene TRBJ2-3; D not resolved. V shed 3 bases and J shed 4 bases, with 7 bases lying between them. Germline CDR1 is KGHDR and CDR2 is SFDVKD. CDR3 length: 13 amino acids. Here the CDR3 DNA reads TGTGCCACCAGTGATCTGGCGGCAGATACGCAGTATTTT. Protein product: CATSDLAADTQYF.

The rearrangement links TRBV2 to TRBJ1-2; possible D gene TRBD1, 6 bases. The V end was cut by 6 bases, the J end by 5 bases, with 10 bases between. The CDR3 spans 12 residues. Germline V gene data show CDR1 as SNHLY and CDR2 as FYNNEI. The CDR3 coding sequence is TGTGCCAGCAGACAGGGCTGGTATGGCTACACCTTC. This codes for CASRQGWYGYTF.

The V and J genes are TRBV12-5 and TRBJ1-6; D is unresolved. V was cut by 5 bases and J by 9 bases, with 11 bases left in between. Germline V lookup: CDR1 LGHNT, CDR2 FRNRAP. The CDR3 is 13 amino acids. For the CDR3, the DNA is TGTGCTAGTGGTCCCGGACTTGGTTCACCCCTCCACTTT. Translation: CASGPGLGSPLHF.

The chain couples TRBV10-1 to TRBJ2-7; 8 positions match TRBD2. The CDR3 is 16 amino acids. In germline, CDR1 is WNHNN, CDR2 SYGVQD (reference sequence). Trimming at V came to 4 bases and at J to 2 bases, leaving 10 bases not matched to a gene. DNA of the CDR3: TGCGCCAGCAGTGGGGCCGGGGGGGACGGAGCCTACGAGCAGTACTTC. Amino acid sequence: CASSGAGGDGAYEQYF.

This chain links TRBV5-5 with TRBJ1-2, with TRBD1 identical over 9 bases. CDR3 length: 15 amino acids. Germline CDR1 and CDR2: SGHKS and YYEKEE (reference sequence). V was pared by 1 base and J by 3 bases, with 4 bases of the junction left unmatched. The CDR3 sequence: CASSLWGQGYYGYTF. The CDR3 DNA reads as TGTGCCAGCAGCTTGTGGGGACAGGGCTACTATGGCTACACCTTC.

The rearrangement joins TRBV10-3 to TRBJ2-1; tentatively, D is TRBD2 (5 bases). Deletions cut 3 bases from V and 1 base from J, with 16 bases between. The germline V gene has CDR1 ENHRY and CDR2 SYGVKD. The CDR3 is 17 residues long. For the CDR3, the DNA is TGTGCCATCAGTGACAAAAATACCCGGGATTCCTACAATGAGCAGTTCTTC. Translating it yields CAISDKNTRDSYNEQFF.

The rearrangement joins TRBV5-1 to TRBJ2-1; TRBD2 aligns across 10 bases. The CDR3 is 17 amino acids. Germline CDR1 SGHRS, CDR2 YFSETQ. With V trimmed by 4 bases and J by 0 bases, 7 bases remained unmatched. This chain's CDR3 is CASSQTSGGASYNEQFF. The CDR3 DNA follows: TGCGCCAGCAGCCAGACGAGCGGGGGGGCCTCCTACAATGAGCAGTTCTTC.

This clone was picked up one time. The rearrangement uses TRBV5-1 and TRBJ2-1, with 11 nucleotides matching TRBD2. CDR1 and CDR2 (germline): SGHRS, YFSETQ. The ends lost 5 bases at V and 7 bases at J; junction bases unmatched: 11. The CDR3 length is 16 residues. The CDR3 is CASSSPLAGGFNEQFF. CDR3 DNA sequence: TGCGCCAGCAGTTCCCCCCTAGCGGGAGGATTTAATGAGCAGTTCTTC.